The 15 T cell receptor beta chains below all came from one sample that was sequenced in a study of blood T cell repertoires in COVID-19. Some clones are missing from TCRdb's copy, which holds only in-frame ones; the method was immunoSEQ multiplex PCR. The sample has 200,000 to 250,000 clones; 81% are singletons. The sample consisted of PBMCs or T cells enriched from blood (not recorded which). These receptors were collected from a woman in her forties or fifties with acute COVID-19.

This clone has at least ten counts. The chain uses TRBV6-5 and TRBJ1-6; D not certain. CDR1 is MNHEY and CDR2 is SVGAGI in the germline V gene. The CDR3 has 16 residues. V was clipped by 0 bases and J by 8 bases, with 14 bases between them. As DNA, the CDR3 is TGTGCCAGCAGTTACTCGAAGCCTGAGCACGATTCACCCCTCCACTTT. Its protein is CASSYSKPEHDSPLHF.

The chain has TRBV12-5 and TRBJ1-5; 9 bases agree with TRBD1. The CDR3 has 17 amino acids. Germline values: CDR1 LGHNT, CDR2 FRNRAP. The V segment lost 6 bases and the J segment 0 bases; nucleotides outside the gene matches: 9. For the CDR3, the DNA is TGTGCTAGTGGGGGACAGGGCCCGGGTGTTAGCAATCAGCCCCAGCATTTT. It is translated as CASGGQGPGVSNQPQHF.

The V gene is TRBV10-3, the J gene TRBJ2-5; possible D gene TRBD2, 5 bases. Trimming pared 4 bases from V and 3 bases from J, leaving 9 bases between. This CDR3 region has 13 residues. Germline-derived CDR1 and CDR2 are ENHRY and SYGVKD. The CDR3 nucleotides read TGTGCCATCAGTGGGACTCCCGAAGAGACCCAGTACTTC. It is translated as CAISGTPEETQYF.

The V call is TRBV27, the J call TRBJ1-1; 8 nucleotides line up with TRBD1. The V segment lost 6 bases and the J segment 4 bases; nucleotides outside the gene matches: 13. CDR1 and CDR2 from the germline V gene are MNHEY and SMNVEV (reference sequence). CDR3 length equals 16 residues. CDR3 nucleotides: TGTGCCAGCAGCCTACAACCCGGACAGGGTGGCACTGAAGCTTTCTTT. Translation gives CASSLQPGQGGTEAFF.

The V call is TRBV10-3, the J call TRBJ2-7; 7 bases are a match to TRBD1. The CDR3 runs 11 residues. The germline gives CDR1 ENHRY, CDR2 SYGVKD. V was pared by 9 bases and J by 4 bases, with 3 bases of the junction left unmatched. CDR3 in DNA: TGTGCCATTCAGGGGGAGTACGAGCAGTACTTC. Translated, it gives CAIQGEYEQYF.

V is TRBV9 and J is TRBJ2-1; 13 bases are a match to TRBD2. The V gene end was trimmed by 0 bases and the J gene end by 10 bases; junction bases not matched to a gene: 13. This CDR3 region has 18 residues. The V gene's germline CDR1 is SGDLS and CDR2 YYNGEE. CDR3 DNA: TGTGCCAGCAGCGTAGCTACGGATGGGACTAGCGGGGTGAAGGAGCAGTTCTTC. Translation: CASSVATDGTSGVKEQFF.

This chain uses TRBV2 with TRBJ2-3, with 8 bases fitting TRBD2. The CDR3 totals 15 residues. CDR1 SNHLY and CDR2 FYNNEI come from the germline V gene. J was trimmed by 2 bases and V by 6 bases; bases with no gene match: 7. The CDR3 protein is CASSPGLGNTDTQYF. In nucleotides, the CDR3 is TGTGCCAGCAGCCCGGGACTAGGTAACACAGATACGCAGTATTTT.

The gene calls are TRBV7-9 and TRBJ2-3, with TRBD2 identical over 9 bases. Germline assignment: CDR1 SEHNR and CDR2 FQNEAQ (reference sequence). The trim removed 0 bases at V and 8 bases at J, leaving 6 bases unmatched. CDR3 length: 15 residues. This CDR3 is CASSLAAGGQGTQYF. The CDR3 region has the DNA TGTGCCAGCAGCTTAGCTGCGGGGGGGCAGGGTACGCAGTATTTT.

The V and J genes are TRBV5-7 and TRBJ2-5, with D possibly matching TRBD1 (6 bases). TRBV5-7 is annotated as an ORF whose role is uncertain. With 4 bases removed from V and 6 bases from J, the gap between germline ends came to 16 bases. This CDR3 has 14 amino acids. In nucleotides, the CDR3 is TGTGCCAGCAGCCCAGGGGACAAGCCGAAGACCCAGTACTTC. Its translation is CASSPGDKPKTQYF.

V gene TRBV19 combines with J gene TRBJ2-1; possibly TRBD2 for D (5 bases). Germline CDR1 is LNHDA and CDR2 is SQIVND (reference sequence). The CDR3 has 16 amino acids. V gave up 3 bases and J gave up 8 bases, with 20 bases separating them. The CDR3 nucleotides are TGTGCCAGTAGTATGATGGATTGGCGAGCCGGGGATGAGCAGTTCTTC. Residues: CASSMMDWRAGDEQFF. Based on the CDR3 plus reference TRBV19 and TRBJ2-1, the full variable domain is DGGITQSPKYLFRKEGQNVTLSCEQNLNHDAMYWYRQDPGQGLRLIYYSQIVNDFQKGDIAEGYSVSREKKESFPLTVTSAQKNPTAFYLCASSMMDWRAGDEQFFGPGTRLTVL.

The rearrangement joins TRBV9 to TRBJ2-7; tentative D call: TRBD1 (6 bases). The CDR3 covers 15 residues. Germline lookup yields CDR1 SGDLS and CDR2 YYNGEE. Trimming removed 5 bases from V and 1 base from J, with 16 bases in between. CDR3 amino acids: CASSFRYGQSYEQYF. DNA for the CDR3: TGTGCCAGCAGTTTCCGGTACGGACAGTCCTACGAGCAGTACTTC.

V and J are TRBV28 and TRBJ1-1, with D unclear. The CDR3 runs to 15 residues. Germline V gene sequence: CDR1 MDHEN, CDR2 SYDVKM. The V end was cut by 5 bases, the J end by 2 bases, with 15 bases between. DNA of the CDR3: TGTGCCAGCAGTGTCCCCATACAGCAAAACACTGAAGCTTTCTTT. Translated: CASSVPIQQNTEAFF. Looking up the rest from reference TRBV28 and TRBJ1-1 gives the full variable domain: DVKVTQSSRYLVKRTGEKVFLECVQDMDHENMFWYRQDPGLGLRLIYFSYDVKMKEKGDIPEGYSVSREKKERFSLILESASTNQTSMYLCASSVPIQQNTEAFFGQGTRLTVV.

The CDR3 sequence: CASTSTGTGNYGYTF. CDR3 nucleotide sequence: TGTGCCAGCACCTCAACCGGGACAGGGAACTATGGCTACACCTTC. The chain employs TRBV18 and TRBJ1-2; 9 bases map to TRBD1. Germline-derived CDR1 and CDR2 are KGHSH and LQKENI. The V and J ends lost 8 bases and 2 bases, in that order; junction bases with no gene match: 9. The CDR3 is 15 residues long.

The CDR3 reads CSATFLLGTGLAEETQYF. In DNA, the CDR3 is TGCAGCGCGACTTTTCTACTGGGGACAGGGTTAGCCGAAGAGACCCAGTACTTC. The V and J genes are TRBV29-1 and TRBJ2-5; 9 bases are shared with TRBD1. The trim removed 7 bases at V and 3 bases at J, leaving 21 bases unmatched. Germline V gives CDR1 SQVTM, CDR2 ANQGSEA. CDR3 length: 18 residues.

DNA for the CDR3: TGTGCCACCAGTGATGGGGGGGGCAATCAGCCCCAGCATTTT. It translates to CATSDGGGNQPQHF. The chain carries TRBV24-1 and TRBJ1-5; tentative D call: TRBD1 (5 bases). V gave up 3 bases and J gave up 2 bases, with 7 bases separating them. Germline V gene data show CDR1 as KGHDR and CDR2 as SFDVKD. The CDR3 length is 14 residues.